This record concerns one TCR beta chain sequence. TCRdb's copy holds only in-frame clones and misses some; the assay was immunoSEQ multiplex PCR. The sample includes some 2,500,000 clones, 93% seen only once; the top ten take roughly 0.36%. These data originate in a study of shared clonotypes between healthy human individuals. The V end lost 5 bases, the J end lost 2 bases, and 15 bases lay between the germline ends. CDR1 is MNHNS and CDR2 is SASEGT in the germline V gene. This CDR3 region has 15 residues. The gene calls are TRBV6-1 and TRBJ2-5; either TRBD1 or TRBD2 may supply D (5 bases each). This sequence originates from a man aged 18 to 35 in good health. Some clones in this sample may be carry-over from other donors' samples. Sequencing was done on a sample of naive CD4+ T cells from PBMCs. The subset: CD45RA+ positively selected. The DNA for the CDR3 is TGTGCCAGCAGTTCCGGGACCATACAACAAGAGACCCAGTACTTC. This encodes CASSSGTIQQETQYF.